These T cell receptor beta chains were read from a single sample in a study of T cells in Graves' hyperthyroidism and ophthalmopathy. TCRdb recomputed calls from the multiplex PCR reads with MiXCR, one row per CDR3 protein. The sample consists of hundreds of thousands of distinct CDR3 sequences, approximately 24% of them appearing once. Sequencing was done on a sample of blood. Receptors originate from a woman aged 40 to 50 with Graves' ophthalmopathy. CDR3s include the opening cysteine and the closing phenylalanine or tryptophan. Each record gives: D gene, J gene, clone size, V gene, CDR3 protein, CDR3 DNA. The D gene is left open where the match is weak. Only part of the rows carry a size: once, few, many, or a class if the clone is expanded.

- | TRBJ2-7 | many | TRBV20-1 | CSARPERVFSYKQYF | TGCAGTGCTAGACCAGAGCGGGTTTTCTCGTACAAGCAGTACTTC
TRBD1 | TRBJ1-2 | - | TRBV6-1 | CASSQRDRLGGYTF | TGTGCCAGCAGTCAACGGGACAGATTGGGAGGCTACACCTTC
- | TRBJ1-5 | many | TRBV3-1 | CASSRSPASGTYNQPQHF | TGTGCCAGCAGCCGCTCCCCCGCGTCGGGGACTTACAATCAGCCCCAGCATTTT
- | TRBJ1-5 | - | TRBV20-1 | CSARGRVGNQPQHF | TGCAGTGCTAGAGGCAGGGTTGGCAATCAGCCCCAGCATTTT
- | TRBJ2-7 | many | TRBV28 | CASSFIGVRYEQYF | TGTGCCAGCAGTTTTATCGGGGTACGCTACGAGCAGTACTTC
- | TRBJ2-7 | many | TRBV20-1 | CSARARASSYEQYF | TGCAGTGCTAGGGCGCGAGCTAGCTCCTACGAGCAGTACTTC
- | TRBJ2-2 | many | TRBV5-4 | CASSLDDTGELFF | TGTGCCAGCAGCTTGGACGACACCGGGGAGCTGTTTTTT
- | TRBJ1-2 | - | TRBV27 | CASAPGGNYGYTF | TGTGCCAGCGCTCCCGGGGGTAACTATGGCTACACCTTC
- | TRBJ1-6 | many | TRBV9 | CASSPGHSNSPLHF | TGTGCCAGCAGTCCGGGACACTCGAATTCACCCCTCCACTTT
- | TRBJ1-2 | - | TRBV28 | CASSPGTPQRYYGYTF | TGTGCCAGCAGCCCGGGGACACCCCAGAGGTACTATGGCTACACCTTC
- | TRBJ2-5 | many | TRBV25-1 | CASSEYRLAWQETQYF | TGTGCCAGCAGTGAATATCGGCTAGCTTGGCAAGAGACCCAGTACTTC
TRBD2 | TRBJ2-7 | many | TRBV27 | CASTPGLAGLPYEQYF | TGTGCCAGCACCCCTGGACTAGCGGGGCTCCCCTACGAGCAGTACTTC
TRBD2 | TRBJ2-7 | many | TRBV29-1 | CSVVWASGILEQYF | TGCAGCGTTGTGTGGGCTAGCGGGATTCTCGAGCAGTACTTC
- | TRBJ2-5 | many | TRBV7-9 | CASSSTTPVQETQYF | TGTGCCAGCAGCTCAACCACCCCAGTCCAAGAGACCCAGTACTTC
- | TRBJ1-5 | many | TRBV28 | CASKPEGGNQPQHF | TGTGCCAGCAAACCGGAGGGGGGCAATCAGCCCCAGCATTTT
- | TRBJ2-7 | few | TRBV4-1 | CASSQVRTYAYEQYF | TGCGCCAGCAGCCAAGTCAGAACTTATGCCTACGAGCAGTACTTC
- | TRBJ2-5 | many | TRBV6-1 | CASSLIWGRETQYF | TGTGCCAGCAGCCTAATTTGGGGGCGGGAGACCCAGTACTTC
- | TRBJ2-7 | - | TRBV5-1 | CASSLLESSAFYEQYF | TGCGCCAGCAGCTTGTTAGAGTCTAGTGCCTTTTACGAGCAGTACTTC
- | TRBJ2-1 | once | TRBV6-1 | CASSEGPGHEQFF | TGTGCCAGCAGTGAAGGCCCAGGGCATGAGCAGTTCTTC
TRBD1 | TRBJ1-3 | - | TRBV12-3/TRBV12-4 | CASSLTGTHGNTIYF | TGTGCCAGCAGTCTGACAGGGACACATGGAAACACCATATATTTT
- | TRBJ1-1 | many | TRBV6-5 | CASSRRNTEAFF | TGTGCCAGCAGTCGACGGAACACTGAAGCTTTCTTT
TRBD1 | TRBJ2-7 | many | TRBV28 | CASSGTGRPNEQYF | TGTGCCAGCAGTGGGACAGGGCGTCCTAACGAGCAGTACTTC
- | TRBJ2-5 | many | TRBV4-1 | CASSHGRGIRQETQYF | TGCGCCAGCAGCCACGGTAGGGGAATTCGTCAAGAGACCCAGTACTTC
TRBD1 | TRBJ2-7 | many | TRBV6-1 | CASSEIGGVYEQYF | TGTGCCAGCAGTGAAATAGGGGGCGTATACGAGCAGTACTTC
TRBD1 | TRBJ1-5 | many | TRBV28 | CASSYSPRQGANQPQHF | TGTGCCAGCAGTTATTCCCCCCGACAGGGGGCTAATCAGCCCCAGCATTTT
- | TRBJ2-2 | many | TRBV28 | CASSPGGLAEETGELFF | TGTGCCAGCAGCCCCGGGGGGCTAGCGGAAGAAACCGGGGAGCTGTTTTTT
- | TRBJ2-7 | few | TRBV24-1 | CATRPSARTYEQYF | TGTGCCACCAGACCTAGCGCCAGGACCTACGAGCAGTACTTC
TRBD1 | TRBJ1-1 | many | TRBV29-1 | CSALDRTNTEAFF | TGCAGCGCCCTGGACAGGACGAACACTGAAGCTTTCTTT
TRBD1 | TRBJ2-7 | many | TRBV28 | CASSLSTSQGNEQYF | TGTGCCAGCAGTTTGTCGACCTCACAGGGGAATGAGCAGTACTTC
TRBD1 | TRBJ1-2 | many | TRBV6-1 | CASSEDRGFSFYGYTF | TGTGCCAGCAGTGAAGACAGGGGGTTTTCGTTCTATGGCTACACCTTC
- | TRBJ1-6 | - | TRBV6-5 | CASSTGFNSPLHF | TGTGCCAGCAGTACGGGCTTTAATTCACCCCTCCACTTT
- | TRBJ1-2 | many | TRBV3-1 | CASSQWQNYGYTF | TGTGCCAGCAGCCAATGGCAGAACTATGGCTACACCTTC
- | TRBJ2-7 | - | TRBV19 | CASSSDLEGEQYF | TGTGCCAGTAGTTCGGACCTGGAAGGCGAGCAGTACTTC
TRBD1 | TRBJ2-6 | many | TRBV12-3/TRBV12-4 | CASSFDRGPGANVLTF | TGTGCCAGCAGTTTTGACAGGGGGCCCGGGGCCAACGTCCTGACTTTC
TRBD1 | TRBJ2-7 | - | TRBV5-1 | CASIPGDRDRGYEQYF | TGCGCCAGCATCCCCGGGGACCGGGACAGGGGGTACGAGCAGTACTTC
- | TRBJ1-1 | - | TRBV6-1 | CASKGIRRTEAFF | TGTGCCAGCAAAGGGATCCGGCGCACTGAAGCTTTCTTT
TRBD1 | TRBJ2-5 | few | TRBV12-3/TRBV12-4 | CASSFEQGIKTQYF | TGTGCCAGCAGTTTCGAACAGGGGATTAAGACCCAGTACTTC
- | TRBJ1-1 | many | TRBV5-1 | CASSFLGGYNTEAFF | TGCGCCAGCAGCTTCCTGGGAGGGTATAACACTGAAGCTTTCTTT
- | TRBJ2-5 | - | TRBV11-2 | CASSPPGRGETQYF | TGTGCCAGCAGCCCGCCCGGGCGGGGTGAGACCCAGTACTTC
- | TRBJ2-5 | many | TRBV12-3/TRBV12-4 | CASSYRAETQYF | TGTGCCAGCAGCTACAGGGCGGAGACCCAGTACTTC
- | TRBJ2-2 | many | TRBV28 | CASSFTLIGGELFF | TGTGCCAGCAGTTTCACTCTAATCGGCGGGGAGCTGTTTTTT
- | TRBJ2-2 | many | TRBV6-2/TRBV6-3 | CASRRRGELFF | TGTGCCAGCAGGAGACGCGGGGAGCTGTTTTTT
- | TRBJ2-7 | - | TRBV27 | CASSFPSLQASSYEQSF | TGTGCCAGCAGTTTCCCCTCTCTCCAAGCCTCATCCTACGAGCAGTCCTTC